The clone carrying this T cell receptor beta chain was seen once. This sample is part of a study of blood T cell repertoires in COVID-19. Across the study: The cDNA or gDNA used as material had been derived from T cells, B-cell-depleted T cells, or PBMCs.

Across 20 to 25 US areas, participants ranged in age from about 18 to 89 years. The CDR3 sequence is 15 residues long. Germline CDR1 and CDR2: MNHEY and SVGAGI. V shed 6 bases, J shed 9 bases, and the junction held 10 bases outside the gene matches. Data came from immunoSEQ multiplex PCR; TCRdb stores just in-frame clones and leaves some out. The table has more than 250,000 clones, 70% to 90% seen once; the top ten hold 2.2%. The sequenced sample consisted of PBMCs or T cells enriched from blood (not recorded which). The receptor comes from a man aged 25 to 40 who had recovered from COVID-19. The gene calls are TRBV6-5 and TRBJ1-6; 8 bases fit TRBD1. The CDR3 nucleotides read TGTGCCAGCAGCTGGACAGGGATGAGTAGTTCACCCCTCCACTTT. Its translation is CASSWTGMSSSPLHF.